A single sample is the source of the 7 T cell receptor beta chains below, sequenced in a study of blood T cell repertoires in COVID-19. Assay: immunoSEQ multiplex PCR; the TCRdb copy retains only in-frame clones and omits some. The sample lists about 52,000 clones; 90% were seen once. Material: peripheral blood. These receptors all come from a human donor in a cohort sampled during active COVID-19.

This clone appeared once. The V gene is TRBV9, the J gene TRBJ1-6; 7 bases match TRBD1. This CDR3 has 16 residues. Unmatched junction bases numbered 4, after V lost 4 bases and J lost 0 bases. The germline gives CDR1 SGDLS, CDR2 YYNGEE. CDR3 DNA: TGTGCCAGCAGCCCGGGACAGTACTCCTATAATTCACCCCTCCACTTT. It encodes CASSPGQYSYNSPLHF.

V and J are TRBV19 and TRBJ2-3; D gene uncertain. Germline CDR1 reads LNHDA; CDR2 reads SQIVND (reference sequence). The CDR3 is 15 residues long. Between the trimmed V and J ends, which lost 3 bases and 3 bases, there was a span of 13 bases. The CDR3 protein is CASSISARLTDTQYF. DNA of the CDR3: TGTGCCAGTAGTATTTCGGCAAGACTTACAGATACGCAGTATTTT. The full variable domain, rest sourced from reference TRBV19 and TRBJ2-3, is DGGITQSPKYLFRKEGQNVTLSCEQNLNHDAMYWYRQDPGQGLRLIYYSQIVNDFQKGDIAEGYSVSREKKESFPLTVTSAQKNPTAFYLCASSISARLTDTQYFGPGTRLTVL.

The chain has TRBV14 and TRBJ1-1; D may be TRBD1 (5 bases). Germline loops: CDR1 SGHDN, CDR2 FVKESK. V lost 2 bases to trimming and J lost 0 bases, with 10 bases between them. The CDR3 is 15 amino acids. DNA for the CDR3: TGTGCCAGCAGCCAAAGGAGACAGCTGAACACTGAAGCTTTCTTT. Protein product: CASSQRRQLNTEAFF. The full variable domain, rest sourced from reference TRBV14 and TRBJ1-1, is EAGVTQFPSHSVIEKGQTVTLRCDPISGHDNLYWYRRVMGKEIKFLLHFVKESKQDESGMPNNRFLAERTGGTYSTLKVQPAELEDSGVYFCASSQRRQLNTEAFFGQGTRLTVV.

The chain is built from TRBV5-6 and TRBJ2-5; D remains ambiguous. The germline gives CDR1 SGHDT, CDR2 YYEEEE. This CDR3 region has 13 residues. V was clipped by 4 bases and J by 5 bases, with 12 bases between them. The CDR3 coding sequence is TGTGCCAGCAGCCTCGGAGAGTCGGAGACCCAGTACTTC. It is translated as CASSLGESETQYF.

The CDR3 sequence: CASGADRGETQYF. The CDR3 bases are TGTGCCAGCGGCGCCGACAGGGGAGAGACCCAGTACTTC. The rearrangement links TRBV27 to TRBJ2-5; 8 nucleotides agree with TRBD1. CDR3 length: 13 residues. Looked up from germline, CDR1 is MNHEY and CDR2 is SMNVEV (reference sequence). The V gene end was trimmed by 8 bases and the J gene end by 4 bases; junction bases not matched to a gene: 6.

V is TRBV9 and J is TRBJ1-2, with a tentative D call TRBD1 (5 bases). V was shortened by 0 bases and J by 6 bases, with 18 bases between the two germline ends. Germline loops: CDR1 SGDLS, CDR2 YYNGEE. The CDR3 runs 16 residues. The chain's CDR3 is CASSVEGRRVVDGYTF. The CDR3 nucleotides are TGTGCCAGCAGCGTAGAGGGGCGCAGGGTAGTCGATGGCTACACCTTC.

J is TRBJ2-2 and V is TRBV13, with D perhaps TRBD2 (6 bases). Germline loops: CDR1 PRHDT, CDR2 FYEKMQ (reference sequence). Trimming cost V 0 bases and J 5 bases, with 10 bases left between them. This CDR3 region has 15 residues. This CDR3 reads CASSLGTSGTGELFF. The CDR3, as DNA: TGTGCCAGCAGCTTAGGGACTAGTGGGACCGGGGAGCTGTTTTTT.